A selection of T cell receptor beta chains follows, all from one sample in a study of blood T cells in healthy people across ages. MiXCR, run by TCRdb on the 5' RACE reads, gives a single entry per CDR3 protein. The repertoire holds around 1,000,000 distinct CDR3 sequences, under 30% seen once, with approximately 0.71% in the top ten. The same data also contributed to another study, on T cells of mothers and their children.

The sequenced material came from blood. All receptors derive from a girl aged 2-15 years in good health. Each CDR3 is given with its conserved first and last residue. The order of the fields is clone size, J gene, D gene, V gene, CDR3 protein, CDR3 DNA. The D gene is left open where the match is weak. Rows give clone size only sometimes, using once, few, many, or a class for an expanded clone.

few,TRBJ2-5,-,TRBV12-3/TRBV12-4,CASRLAGVGTGARGTQYF,TGTGCCAGCAGGTTGGCGGGTGTAGGCACAGGAGCAAGGGGGACCCAGTACTTC
few,TRBJ1-3,-,TRBV20-1,CSVQGSGNTIYF,TGCAGTGTTCAGGGTTCTGGAAACACCATATATTTT
-,TRBJ1-2,-,TRBV7-2,CASSPGAPYYGYTF,TGTGCCAGCAGCCCAGGGGCCCCATACTATGGCTACACCTTC
-,TRBJ2-1,TRBD2,TRBV29-1,CSVSTRLASNEQFF,TGCAGCGTTTCCACTCGACTAGCGTCAAATGAGCAGTTCTTC
few,TRBJ2-1,-,TRBV24-1,CATSGQGERQFF,TGTGCCACCAGTGGGCAGGGAGAGCGGCAGTTCTTC
-,TRBJ1-5,-,TRBV7-8,CAGSLNPRQPQHF,TGTGCCGGCAGCTTAAACCCGAGACAGCCCCAGCATTTT
-,TRBJ1-2,-,TRBV9,CASSEGPHGYTF,TGTGCCAGCAGCGAGGGGCCCCATGGCTACACCTTC
once,TRBJ2-1,-,TRBV6-2/TRBV6-3,CASSQGRVVEQFF,TGTGCCAGCAGTCAGGGCAGGGTCGTTGAGCAGTTCTTC
-,TRBJ2-3,-,TRBV7-2,CASSRWQGPDTQYF,TGTGCCAGCAGCCGCTGGCAGGGGCCAGATACGCAGTATTTT
few,TRBJ1-1,-,TRBV29-1,CSVEDRGLAEAFF,TGCAGCGTTGAAGATCGAGGGCTGGCTGAAGCTTTCTTT
few,TRBJ2-1,-,TRBV20-1,CSARDMREPSSYNEQFF,TGCAGTGCTAGAGATATGAGGGAGCCTAGCTCCTACAATGAGCAGTTCTTC
few,TRBJ2-7,-,TRBV20-1,CSATSSGDYEQYF,TGCAGTGCTACTTCTTCGGGAGACTACGAGCAGTACTTC
few,TRBJ1-2,-,TRBV29-1,CSVLWTAYGYTF,TGCAGCGTACTCTGGACGGCCTATGGCTACACCTTC
many,TRBJ1-4,-,TRBV27,CASSSSDSLWEKLFF,TGTGCCAGCAGCTCCTCGGACAGCCTGTGGGAAAAACTGTTTTTT
few,TRBJ2-1,-,TRBV20-1,CSARGGRGSYNEQFF,TGCAGTGCCAGAGGGGGGAGGGGCTCCTACAATGAGCAGTTCTTC
few,TRBJ2-3,TRBD2,TRBV4-2,CASSHLAGTDTQYF,TGTGCCAGCAGCCATTTAGCGGGGACAGATACGCAGTATTTT
-,TRBJ2-3,TRBD2,TRBV6-5,CASSQVTSGVMDF,TGTGCCAGCAGCCAAGTGACTAGCGGGGTAATGGATTTT
-,TRBJ2-1,-,TRBV14,CASSQVVGLHSYNEQFF,TGTGCCAGCAGCCAAGTTGTAGGGCTCCACTCCTACAATGAGCAGTTCTTC
few,TRBJ2-1,TRBD2,TRBV4-1,CASSRSVLAGNEQFF,TGCGCCAGCAGCCGAAGTGTCCTAGCGGGAAATGAGCAGTTCTTC
-,TRBJ2-1,TRBD1,TRBV6-5,CASSYSTVGGQEENEQFF,TGTGCCAGCAGTTACTCGACAGTGGGGGGACAGGAGGAAAATGAGCAGTTCTTC
few,TRBJ2-1,-,TRBV20-1,CSASTRFSLSSYNEQFF,TGCAGTGCAAGCACTAGGTTTTCCCTCAGCTCCTACAATGAGCAGTTCTTC
-,TRBJ2-7,TRBD1,TRBV5-1,CASSLGLRDRSYEQYF,TGCGCCAGCAGCTTAGGCCTACGGGACAGGTCCTACGAGCAGTACTTC
-,TRBJ1-1,-,TRBV29-1,CSVTGAFF,TGCAGCGTTACAGGAGCTTTCTTT
few,TRBJ2-3,-,TRBV6-6,CASSFSFSTDTQYF,TGTGCCAGCAGTTTCTCTTTTAGCACAGATACGCAGTATTTT
few,TRBJ2-3,TRBD2,TRBV9,CASSDPQDTGGLTDTQYF,TGTGCCAGCAGCGACCCTCAGGATACGGGGGGACTCACAGATACGCAGTATTTT
few,TRBJ2-3,-,TRBV7-2,CASSLEGQPSTDTQYF,TGTGCCAGCAGCTTAGAAGGACAGCCTTCCACAGATACGCAGTATTTT
-,TRBJ2-5,-,TRBV7-8,CASSLDLKQETQYF,TGTGCCAGCAGCCTAGATTTGAAACAAGAGACCCAGTACTTC
many,TRBJ1-2,-,TRBV5-5,CASSPDVTPRDGYTF,TGTGCCAGCAGCCCCGACGTCACTCCTCGAGATGGCTACACCTTC
many,TRBJ2-7,-,TRBV28,CASSPPGEQYF,TGTGCCAGCAGTCCTCCGGGCGAGCAGTACTTC
few,TRBJ1-4,TRBD1,TRBV20-1,CSALDREKLFF,TGCAGTGCCCTGGACAGGGAAAAACTGTTTTTT
-,TRBJ1-1,-,TRBV6-2/TRBV6-3,CASSYPLGNTEAFF,TGTGCCAGCAGTTATCCGTTGGGGAACACTGAAGCTTTCTTT
-,TRBJ2-7,-,TRBV29-1,CSVLRGTSYEQYF,TGCAGCGTTCTCCGGGGGACCTCCTACGAGCAGTACTTC
-,TRBJ2-1,-,TRBV6-6,CASRAPGLKPPNEQFF,TGTGCCAGCAGAGCTCCGGGCCTCAAGCCCCCCAATGAGCAGTTCTTC
few,TRBJ2-3,-,TRBV25-1,CASSDQGAEDNTDTQYF,TGTGCCAGCAGTGATCAAGGTGCGGAAGATAACACAGATACGCAGTATTTT
-,TRBJ2-2,TRBD2,TRBV19,CASSAETSGRRAGELFF,TGTGCCAGTAGTGCCGAGACTAGCGGGAGGAGAGCCGGGGAGCTGTTTTTT
-,TRBJ2-3,-,TRBV5-1,CASTPGTDTQYF,TGCGCCAGCACCCCGGGCACAGATACGCAGTATTTT
few,TRBJ2-1,TRBD1,TRBV20-1,CSARTPGQGGHNEQFF,TGCAGTGCTAGAACCCCCGGACAGGGGGGACACAATGAGCAGTTCTTC
-,TRBJ2-2,-,TRBV29-1,CSVESGTMNTGELFF,TGCAGCGTTGAATCCGGGACAATGAACACCGGGGAGCTGTTTTTT
once,TRBJ2-5,-,TRBV12-5,CARPDWGQETQYF,TGTGCTAGACCAGATTGGGGTCAAGAGACCCAGTACTTC
few,TRBJ2-7,-,TRBV7-9,CASRKVYEQYF,TGTGCCAGCAGAAAGGTCTACGAGCAGTACTTC
-,TRBJ2-7,-,TRBV20-1,CSARSRGVYEQYF,TGCAGTGCTCGGTCCCGGGGCGTCTACGAGCAGTACTTC
-,TRBJ2-1,TRBD2,TRBV3-1,CASSPVRLETSGRRNEQFF,TGTGCCAGCAGCCCGGTACGGCTTGAGACTAGCGGGAGGAGAAATGAGCAGTTCTTC
-,TRBJ2-5,TRBD2,TRBV7-8,CASSLSPGGGTQYF,TGTGCCAGCAGCTTGAGCCCGGGAGGGGGGACCCAGTACTTC
few,TRBJ2-5,-,TRBV4-1,CASSQEEGRVETQYF,TGCGCCAGCAGCCAAGAGGAGGGAAGAGTGGAGACCCAGTACTTC
few,TRBJ2-1,-,TRBV14,CASSQIPHEQFF,TGTGCCAGCAGCCAAATCCCCCATGAGCAGTTCTTC
few,TRBJ2-1,TRBD2,TRBV5-1,CASSADPSGSYNEQFF,TGCGCCAGCAGCGCGGATCCTAGCGGCTCCTACAATGAGCAGTTCTTC
few,TRBJ1-1,-,TRBV10-3,CAISESRQSYAEAFF,TGTGCCATCAGTGAGTCGAGACAGTCCTATGCTGAAGCTTTCTTT
-,TRBJ1-2,-,TRBV20-1,CSGLYYDGYTF,TGCAGTGGACTGTACTACGATGGCTACACCTTC
-,TRBJ2-5,TRBD1,TRBV5-1,CASSLSGTGMETQYF,TGCGCCAGCAGCTTGAGTGGGACAGGGATGGAGACCCAGTACTTC
few,TRBJ1-4,-,TRBV7-6,CASSLQGFNEKLFF,TGTGCCAGCAGCTTGCAGGGGTTTAATGAAAAACTGTTTTTT
-,TRBJ2-7,-,TRBV7-2,CASSLVYVAYEQYF,TGTGCCAGCAGCTTAGTTTACGTGGCCTACGAGCAGTACTTC
-,TRBJ2-1,TRBD2,TRBV7-2,CASSLRGTSGVYNEQFF,TGTGCCAGCAGCTTGAGAGGGACTAGCGGGGTTTACAATGAGCAGTTCTTC
-,TRBJ2-3,TRBD2,TRBV4-1,CASSQDTAGSTDTQYF,TGCGCCAGCAGCCAAGATACAGCGGGGAGCACAGATACGCAGTATTTT